This T cell receptor beta chain was recorded in a study of T cell clones after liver transplantation. This CDR3 spans 15 amino acids. Trimming stripped 1 base from V and 2 bases from J, with 12 bases between. The table came from immunoSEQ multiplex PCR; TCRdb's copy has only in-frame clones and leaves some out. The repertoire holds more than 95,000 clones, with roughly four fifths as singletons. The specimen was CD4+ T cells from blood, collected before liver transplant. The clonotype originates from a human donor who received a liver transplant. The V gene is TRBV5-3, the J gene TRBJ2-5; no reliable D call. TRBV5-3 is assigned to the ORF class and has an uncertain function. The CDR3 spells CARSLSPIRQETQYF. CDR3 nucleotide sequence: TGTGCCAGAAGCTTGTCCCCCATCCGACAAGAGACCCAGTACTTC.